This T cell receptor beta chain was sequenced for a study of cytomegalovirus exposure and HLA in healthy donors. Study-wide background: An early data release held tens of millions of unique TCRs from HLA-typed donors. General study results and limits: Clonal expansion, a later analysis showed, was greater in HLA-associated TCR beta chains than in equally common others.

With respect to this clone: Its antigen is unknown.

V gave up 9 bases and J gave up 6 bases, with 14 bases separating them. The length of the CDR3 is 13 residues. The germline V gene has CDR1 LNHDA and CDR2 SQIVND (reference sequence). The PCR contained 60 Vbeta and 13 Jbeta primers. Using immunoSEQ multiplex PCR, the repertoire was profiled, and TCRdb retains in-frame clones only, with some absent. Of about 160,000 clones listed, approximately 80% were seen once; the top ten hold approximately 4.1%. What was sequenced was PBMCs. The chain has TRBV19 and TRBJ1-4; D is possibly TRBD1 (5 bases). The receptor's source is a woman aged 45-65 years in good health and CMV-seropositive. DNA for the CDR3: TGTGCCAGCCGCAGGGAGGTTGATGAAAAACTGTTTTTT. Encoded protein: CASRREVDEKLFF. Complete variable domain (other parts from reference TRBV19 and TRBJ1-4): DGGITQSPKYLFRKEGQNVTLSCEQNLNHDAMYWYRQDPGQGLRLIYYSQIVNDFQKGDIAEGYSVSREKKESFPLTVTSAQKNPTAFYLCASRREVDEKLFFGSGTQLSVL.